The 4 T cell receptor beta chains in this list originate from one sample, sequenced in a study of Ad26.COV2.S vaccination and SARS-CoV-2 variants. The method was immunoSEQ multiplex PCR; TCRdb's version includes in-frame clones alone and lacks a portion of them. In the table there are about 280,000 clones, approximately 87% of which are singletons. The treatment: over 15 received Ad26.COV2.S at low or high dose, single or two shots; 5 received placebo; per-sample allocation not given. Day 63 after the first injection of vaccine or placebo was the sampling time. The sequencing here drew on peripheral blood, taken in a trial of Ad26.COV2.S vaccine versus placebo. These receptors were taken from a person aged 18 to 65 who received the Ad26.COV2.S COVID-19 vaccine or a placebo.

This rearrangement joins TRBV6-6 to TRBJ1-5; 7 bases agree with TRBD1. V shed 6 bases and J 0 bases; nucleotides not matched to a gene: 8. The CDR3 length is 16 residues. Germline lookup yields CDR1 MNHNY and CDR2 SVGAGI (reference sequence). The CDR3 sequence: CASSLQGSYSNQPQHF. The CDR3 DNA follows: TGTGCCAGCAGCCTACAGGGGTCTTATAGCAATCAGCCCCAGCATTTT.

This chain joins TRBV30 and TRBJ1-2; 7 positions match TRBD1. This CDR3 has 13 residues. Per germline, CDR1 GTSNPN and CDR2 SVGIG (reference sequence). After removal of 0 bases from V and 8 bases from J, the junction contained 6 bases not matched to a gene. CDR3 nucleotides: TGTGCCTGGAGTGTATTTGGACAGGCGGGCTACACCTTC. It encodes CAWSVFGQAGYTF.

The J gene is TRBJ1-6, the V gene TRBV2, with D unclear. This CDR3 contains 12 residues. CDR1 is SNHLY and CDR2 is FYNNEI in the germline V gene. V lost 3 bases, J lost 9 bases, and 6 bases lay in between. The DNA for the CDR3 is TGTGCCAGCAGTGAGTCGGGTTCACCCCTCCACTTT. It yields the protein CASSESGSPLHF.

The chain combines TRBV30 with TRBJ2-2; D uncertain. Trimming took off 3 bases at V and 6 bases at J, with 2 bases between the two ends. Germline V gene data show CDR1 as GTSNPN and CDR2 as SVGIG (reference sequence). The CDR3 length is 10 residues. CDR3 nucleotide sequence: TGTGCCTGGAGGGCCGGGGAGCTGTTTTTT. It encodes CAWRAGELFF.